This T cell receptor beta chain was identified in a study of CD8 T cells in ankylosing spondylitis (dated by TCRdb to 2016 to 2017). Regarding the study in general: The study profiled T cell receptor beta repertoires in healthy donors and ankylosing spondylitis patients to find disease-linked TCR variants. In total, the full study cohort was made up of some 110 healthy donors and 25 ankylosing spondylitis patients. Samples of peripheral blood were taken, and for ankylosing spondylitis patients, synovial fluid was collected as well.

Reads for this sample came from an Illumina HiSeq 2500. Quantitative 5'-RACE with molecular barcodes was the method used to prepare the TCR beta libraries. The authors' analysis ran thus. To identify disease-linked TCR variants, a new computational method was used, one built on a probabilistic model of VDJ rearrangement. The public reads were reanalyzed by TCRdb: fastp trimming at Q25, MiXCR alignment, in-frame beta chains only. Each record represents a unique CDR3 protein, reported with the most common genes and DNA among its rows. TCRdb, rather than the study authors, made the V and J calls. The table for this sample lists about 440,000 distinct CDR3 sequences; about a sixth of them were counted only once. The ten top clones hold over 1% of the sample. The CDR3 sequence holds 14 residues, the cysteine and phenylalanine included. Only the CDR3 region is kept as DNA, spanning 42 bases read in frame from base 1. V and J lose 6 bases and 1 base, and a span of 12 bases separates them. The germline V gene (reference sequence) sets CDR1 to LNHDA and CDR2 to SQIVND.

Study-wide conclusions, independent of this receptor: Significant enrichment of the disease-linked clones was reported in matched synovial fluid samples from ankylosing spondylitis patients. In peripheral blood, the disease-linked clones were found at relatively low frequencies and had a CD8+ phenotype. A TCR beta motif made up of several highly homologous amino acid variants appeared to be characteristic of blood from ankylosing spondylitis patients. Some TCR beta motif variants had previously been reported in synovial fluid and blood of reactive arthritis patients, which suggested common disease-initiation mechanisms.

On this clonotype itself: Its cognate antigen has yet to be identified. No per-base quality is available; no much larger clone lies one base away.

The origin of this receptor is a male donor with ankylosing spondylitis. The sequencing input was blood, either unsorted or a sorted T cell fraction (not recorded which). This receptor chain uses TRBV19 and TRBJ1-1; the D gene is possibly TRBD1, with 6 bases matching. The CDR3 amino acid sequence is: CASRAGTPNTEAFF. The sequenced DNA: TGTGCCAGTAGGGCCGGGACACCGAACACTGAAGCTTTCTTT.